The 14 T cell receptor beta chains below come from one sample, sequenced in a study of cytomegalovirus exposure and HLA in healthy donors. A multiplex PCR was run with 60 Vbeta primers and 13 Jbeta primers. Produced via immunoSEQ multiplex PCR; TCRdb's table is partial and in-frame only. The data contain roughly 100,000 clones, 75% to 85% of them singletons. Material for sequencing was PBMCs. These receptors all come from a young man in good health and CMV-seronegative.

J is TRBJ2-2 and V is TRBV28; 13 bases match TRBD2. The CDR3 length is 16 residues. Germline values: CDR1 MDHEN, CDR2 SYDVKM. The ends lost 6 bases at V and 4 bases at J; junction bases unmatched: 5. The CDR3 spells CASSLGLAGITGELFF. The CDR3 bases are TGTGCCAGCAGCCTGGGACTAGCGGGAATCACCGGGGAGCTGTTTTTT.

The rearrangement uses TRBV6-5 and TRBJ2-7; 7 bases align to TRBD1. V was clipped by 6 bases and J by 1 base; unmatched bases: 9. This CDR3 is built from 15 residues. Germline CDR1 is MNHEY and CDR2 is SVGAGI. CDR3 DNA sequence: TGTGCCAGCAGACGTTCCGGGACAGCGTCCTACGAGCAGTACTTC. Translation gives CASRRSGTASYEQYF.

This chain joins TRBV9 and TRBJ2-3, with D tentatively TRBD2 (5 bases). The CDR3 has 15 residues. Germline-derived CDR1 and CDR2 are SGDLS and YYNGEE. Trimming took 0 bases from V and 2 from J, leaving 10 bases between them. CDR3 protein: CASSVVGGHTDTQYF. In DNA, the CDR3 is TGTGCCAGCAGCGTAGTTGGCGGGCACACAGATACGCAGTATTTT.

The rearrangement links TRBV6-5 to TRBJ2-3, with a tentative D call TRBD1 (6 bases). This CDR3 contains 12 residues. The germline V gene encodes CDR1 MNHEY and CDR2 SVGAGI. V was shortened by 3 bases and J by 6 bases, with 7 bases between the two germline ends. The CDR3 region is CASSYTGDTQYF. The DNA of the CDR3 is TGTGCCAGCAGTTATACAGGGGATACGCAGTATTTT.

J is TRBJ2-7 and V is TRBV10-2; D possibly corresponds to TRBD1 (5 bases). Trimming took 3 bases from V and 2 from J, leaving 8 bases between them. CDR3 length: 13 residues. From germline, CDR1 is WSHSY and CDR2 SAAADI. The CDR3 DNA reads TGCGCCAGCAGTGAAAAGGGGCCCTACGAGCAGTACTTC. It specifies CASSEKGPYEQYF.

The chain links TRBV30 to TRBJ2-7, with TRBD1 identical over 9 bases. The CDR3 contains 14 residues. Germline assignment: CDR1 GTSNPN and CDR2 SVGIG (reference sequence). V shed 5 bases, J shed 2 bases, and the junction held 7 bases outside the gene matches. The CDR3 coding sequence is TGTGCCTGGGGGATGGGACAGGGAACCTACGAGCAGTACTTC. As protein: CAWGMGQGTYEQYF.

V is TRBV2 and J is TRBJ1-1; D ambiguous. Trimming removed 6 bases at V and 4 bases at J, with 15 bases between. Germline CDR1 reads SNHLY; CDR2 reads FYNNEI. The length of the CDR3 is 14 residues. CDR3 sequence (DNA): TGTGCCAGCAGCGCCCCGCCAAGACTCACTGAAGCTTTCTTT. Translated, it gives CASSAPPRLTEAFF.

The table lists this clone with a few counts. The chain employs TRBV6-5 and TRBJ2-3; weak D call: TRBD2 (7 bases). This CDR3 has 16 amino acids. Germline V gene sequence: CDR1 MNHEY, CDR2 SVGAGI. V was cut by 4 bases and J by 0 bases, with 14 bases left in between. DNA of the CDR3: TGTGCCAGCAGTTTAGGGGGAGGGACTAGCACAGATACGCAGTATTTT. Translation gives CASSLGGGTSTDTQYF.

This clone was seen a handful of times. V is TRBV5-1 and J is TRBJ1-1; 8 bases map to TRBD1. Trimming took 0 bases from V and 1 from J; bases not matched to a gene: 2. Germline loops: CDR1 SGHRS, CDR2 YFSETQ. CDR3 size: 15 residues. CDR3 coding DNA: TGCGCCAGCAGCTTGGGGGGGACAGGGAACACTGAAGCTTTCTTT. The encoded protein is CASSLGGTGNTEAFF.

This sequence joins TRBV12-5 and TRBJ2-2; 7 positions match TRBD1. Looked up from germline, CDR1 is LGHNT and CDR2 is FRNRAP. The CDR3 runs to 16 residues. Unmatched junction bases numbered 9, after V lost 0 bases and J lost 8 bases. The chain's CDR3 is CASGLVVGQRRGELFF. In nucleotides, the CDR3 is TGTGCTAGTGGTTTGGTAGTGGGACAGCGTAGGGGGGAGCTGTTTTTT.

This clone was found a few times. The chain has TRBV27 and TRBJ2-1; D might be TRBD2 (7 bases). Germline CDR1 is MNHEY and CDR2 is SMNVEV (reference sequence). Between the trimmed V and J ends, which lost 4 bases and 1 base, there was a span of 17 bases. This CDR3 spans 17 amino acids. CDR3 protein: CASSSTRGGRSYNEQFF. In DNA, the CDR3 is TGTGCCAGCAGTTCCACCAGGGGCGGGAGATCCTACAATGAGCAGTTCTTC.

The chain joins TRBV14 to TRBJ2-7; possible D gene TRBD2, 5 bases. This CDR3 is 15 amino acids long. From germline, CDR1 is SGHDN and CDR2 FVKESK. Deletions cut 1 base from V and 5 bases from J, with 15 bases between. The CDR3 DNA is TGTGCCAGCAGCCAAGTTCGGGTAGCGTTGGACGAGCAGTACTTC. Translation gives CASSQVRVALDEQYF.

The rearrangement links TRBV5-6 to TRBJ2-1; 8 bases match TRBD1. From germline, CDR1 is SGHDT and CDR2 YYEEEE. The trim removed 1 base at V and 8 bases at J, leaving 5 bases unmatched. The CDR3 extends over 14 amino acids. CDR3 protein: CASSLTGGLDEQFF. Written as DNA, the CDR3 is TGTGCCAGCAGCTTGACAGGGGGGTTGGATGAGCAGTTCTTC. Variable domain in full (rest from reference TRBV5-6 and TRBJ2-1): DAGVTQSPTHLIKTRGQQVTLRCSPKSGHDTVSWYQQALGQGPQFIFQYYEEEERQRGNFPDRFSGHQFPNYSSELNVNALLLGDSALYLCASSLTGGLDEQFFGPGTRLTVL.

This sequence joins TRBV4-1 and TRBJ2-5; 9 bases align to TRBD1. V shed 5 bases and J 5 bases; nucleotides not matched to a gene: 12. This CDR3 has 16 amino acids. Looked up from germline, CDR1 is MGHRA and CDR2 is YSYEKL. The chain's CDR3 is CASSINPGQGGETQYF. In nucleotides, the CDR3 is TGCGCCAGCAGCATCAATCCGGGACAGGGCGGCGAGACCCAGTACTTC.